A single sample is the source of the 8 T cell receptor beta chains below, sequenced in a study of blood T cell repertoires in COVID-19. TCRdb's copy holds only in-frame clones and misses some; the assay was immunoSEQ multiplex PCR. Of about 26,000 clones listed, 85% to 90% are singletons. The source material was peripheral blood. The origin of the receptors is a human donor in a cohort sampled during active COVID-19.

This clone has a single count. The V call is TRBV3-1 (or the pseudogene TRBV3-2), the J call TRBJ2-5, with TRBD2 matching 11 bases. V shed 2 bases and J 2 bases; nucleotides not matched to a gene: 7. Germline lookup yields CDR1 LGHDT and CDR2 YNNKEL (reference sequence). There are 17 residues in the CDR3. The CDR3 here is CASSQHIAGGIQETQYF. The CDR3 nucleotides read TGTGCCAGCAGCCAACACATAGCGGGGGGGATTCAAGAGACCCAGTACTTC.

This clone has only a few counts. J is TRBJ1-6 and V is TRBV3-1 (or the pseudogene TRBV3-2), with 7 bases identical to TRBD1. V dropped 4 bases and J dropped 6; count of bases not matched to a gene: 12. This CDR3 has 17 residues. Germline V gene data show CDR1 as LGHDT and CDR2 as YNNKEL (reference sequence). CDR3 bases: TGTGCCAGCAGCCCGGGGACAGATAATAATTGTAATTCACCCCTCCACTTT. As protein: CASSPGTDNNCNSPLHF.

This clone was counted only a few times. The rearrangement links TRBV19 to TRBJ2-3, with no clear D. This CDR3 is 13 amino acids long. The germline V gene has CDR1 LNHDA and CDR2 SQIVND (reference sequence). Trimming shortened V by 5 bases and J by 0 bases, and 6 bases separated the two germline ends. DNA for the CDR3: TGTGCCAGTAGTGGTACTAGCACAGATACGCAGTATTTT. Protein: CASSGTSTDTQYF.

Here the CDR3 DNA reads TGCGCCAGCAGGCCACAGGGGGCGAATGAGCAGTTCTTC. Its translation is CASRPQGANEQFF. The chain links TRBV5-1 to TRBJ2-1; 9 bases fit TRBD1. The germline CDR1 and CDR2 sequences are SGHRS and YFSETQ. V dropped 5 bases and J dropped 7; count of bases not matched to a gene: 4. The CDR3 runs 13 residues.

Relative to its sample, this clone is medium-sized (0.01 to 0.1%). The chain uses TRBV19 and TRBJ2-7; D remains unclear. The CDR3 totals 15 residues. Trimming cost V 1 base and J 3 bases, with 13 bases left between them. Germline CDR1 LNHDA, CDR2 SQIVND (reference sequence). CDR3 sequence reads: CASSIVYDHYYEQYF. The DNA for the CDR3 is TGTGCCAGTAGTATAGTTTACGATCACTACTACGAGCAGTACTTC. Variable domain in full (rest from reference TRBV19 and TRBJ2-7): DGGITQSPKYLFRKEGQNVTLSCEQNLNHDAMYWYRQDPGQGLRLIYYSQIVNDFQKGDIAEGYSVSREKKESFPLTVTSAQKNPTAFYLCASSIVYDHYYEQYFGPGTRLTVT.

The chain is built from TRBV11-3 and TRBJ2-1, with 8 bases identical to TRBD1. V shed 6 bases and J 4 bases; nucleotides not matched to a gene: 2. Germline V CDR1 and CDR2: SGHNT, YENEEA. The CDR3 sequence is 13 residues long. The CDR3 region has the DNA TGTGCCAGCAGTCGACAGGGGTACAATGAGCAGTTCTTC. This encodes CASSRQGYNEQFF.

The chain uses TRBV19 and TRBJ1-1, with a possible D match to TRBD1 (6 bases). The germline V gene encodes CDR1 LNHDA and CDR2 SQIVND (reference sequence). The CDR3 consists of 14 residues. With 5 bases removed from V and 6 bases from J, the gap between germline ends came to 16 bases. CDR3 nucleotide sequence: TGTGCCAGTAGTGTCCCCCGCGGGGGCGCTGAAGCTTTCTTT. Translated: CASSVPRGGAEAFF. The variable domain in full, with the rest retrieved from reference TRBV19 and TRBJ1-1, is DGGITQSPKYLFRKEGQNVTLSCEQNLNHDAMYWYRQDPGQGLRLIYYSQIVNDFQKGDIAEGYSVSREKKESFPLTVTSAQKNPTAFYLCASSVPRGGAEAFFGQGTRLTVV.

The rearrangement joins TRBV9 to TRBJ2-7, with unresolved D. Germline V CDR1 and CDR2: SGDLS, YYNGEE. V was shortened by 4 bases and J by 5 bases, with 19 bases between the two germline ends. CDR3 length: 15 amino acids. The CDR3 DNA reads as TGTGCCAGCAGCCCCCAGACAACCCGTAGAGACGAGCAGTACTTC. Protein product: CASSPQTTRRDEQYF.